These 19 T cell receptor beta chains came from one sample sequenced in a study of cytomegalovirus exposure and HLA in healthy donors. This PCR relied on a set of 60 Vbeta primers and 13 Jbeta primers. Measured with immunoSEQ multiplex PCR; TCRdb has only the in-frame clones, and not every one. The table has about 190,000 clones, roughly 80% seen once. Sequenced sample: PBMCs. Source of these receptors: a boy aged 5 to 17 in good health and CMV-seronegative.

V and J are TRBV10-3 and TRBJ2-7; D gene ambiguous. The length of the CDR3 is 11 residues. The germline CDR1 and CDR2 sequences are ENHRY and SYGVKD. Trimming pared 4 bases from V and 6 bases from J, leaving 7 bases between. CDR3 sequence: CAISVRSEQYF. In nucleotides, the CDR3 is TGTGCCATCAGTGTTCGTAGCGAGCAGTACTTC.

The rearrangement links TRBV27 to TRBJ1-1; 8 bases fit TRBD1. V shed 5 bases and J 1 base; nucleotides not matched to a gene: 9. The CDR3 contains 16 residues. Germline CDR1 is MNHEY and CDR2 is SMNVEV (reference sequence). The CDR3, as DNA: TGTGCCAGCAGTCCCGTATCCGGGACAGGGAACACTGAAGCTTTCTTT. It yields the protein CASSPVSGTGNTEAFF.

CDR3 in DNA: TGTGCCAGCTCACCAAAGACAGGGAGCAGCTATGGCTACACCTTC. It yields the protein CASSPKTGSSYGYTF. This chain links TRBV18 with TRBJ1-2; 7 positions agree with TRBD1. V dropped 2 bases and J dropped 4; count of bases not matched to a gene: 7. Germline assignment: CDR1 KGHSH and CDR2 LQKENI. The CDR3 extends over 15 amino acids.

This clone was seen only once. The CDR3 protein is CASSVNRVAVGDTQYF. The CDR3 DNA reads TGTGCCAGCAGCGTAAATCGGGTAGCGGTCGGAGATACGCAGTATTTT. The V and J genes are TRBV9 and TRBJ2-3, with a tentative D call TRBD2 (6 bases). Germline loops: CDR1 SGDLS, CDR2 YYNGEE. This CDR3 is 16 amino acids long. V gave up 1 base and J gave up 5 bases, with 17 bases separating them. The full variable domain, with the rest looked up from reference TRBV9 and TRBJ2-3, is DSGVTQTPKHLITATGQRVTLRCSPRSGDLSVYWYQQSLDQGLQFLIQYYNGEERAKGNILERFSAQQFPDLHSELNLSSLELGDSALYFCASSVNRVAVGDTQYFGPGTRLTVL.

The chain couples TRBV4-1 to TRBJ2-2; possibly TRBD1 for D (5 bases). Germline V gene sequence: CDR1 MGHRA, CDR2 YSYEKL. V shed 0 bases and J shed 6 bases, with 5 bases lying between them. CDR3 length: 13 residues. CDR3 nucleotides: TGCGCCAGCAGCCAAGACAGGGCCGGGGAGCTGTTTTTT. It encodes CASSQDRAGELFF.

V gene TRBV2 combines with J gene TRBJ2-2, with D perhaps matching TRBD1 (6 bases). CDR1 is SNHLY and CDR2 is FYNNEI in the germline V gene. This CDR3 comprises 13 residues. V dropped 6 bases and J dropped 5 bases, with 10 bases sitting between them. For the CDR3, the DNA is TGTGCCAGCAGGTACAGGGATACCGGGGAGCTGTTTTTT. Translating gives CASRYRDTGELFF.

This chain connects TRBV7-8 to TRBJ2-1, with D perhaps TRBD1 (6 bases). This CDR3 has 15 amino acids. Looked up from germline, CDR1 is SGHVS and CDR2 is FQNEAQ. The V and J ends lost 5 bases and 2 bases respectively, with 13 bases between them. Written as DNA, the CDR3 is TGTGCCAGCAGCACAACAGGGAGCCCCTACAATGAGCAGTTCTTC. Its protein product is CASSTTGSPYNEQFF. Supplemented by reference TRBV7-8 and TRBJ2-1, the full variable domain reads GAGVSQSPRYKVAKRGQDVALRCDPISGHVSLFWYQQALGQGPEFLTYFQNEAQLDKSGLPSDRFFAERPEGSVSTLKIQRTQQEDSAVYLCASSTTGSPYNEQFFGPGTRLTVL.

The chain links TRBV7-8 to TRBJ1-4; 9 nucleotides match TRBD1. Germline values: CDR1 SGHVS, CDR2 FQNEAQ. The CDR3 sequence is 15 residues long. Losses at the gene ends were 1 base for V and 8 bases for J; bases not matched to a gene: 5. CDR3 bases: TGTGCCAGCAGCTTAGGCAGGACAGGGGTCGAAAAACTGTTTTTT. This translates into CASSLGRTGVEKLFF. The full variable domain, rest sourced from reference TRBV7-8 and TRBJ1-4, is GAGVSQSPRYKVAKRGQDVALRCDPISGHVSLFWYQQALGQGPEFLTYFQNEAQLDKSGLPSDRFFAERPEGSVSTLKIQRTQQEDSAVYLCASSLGRTGVEKLFFGSGTQLSVL.

The chain joins TRBV25-1 to TRBJ1-2, with no clear D. This CDR3 is 12 amino acids long. Germline assignment: CDR1 MGHDK and CDR2 SYGVNS. Trimming left V 7 bases short and J 8 bases short, with 14 bases between. DNA of the CDR3: TGTGCCAGCACCCCCGGACTGGGGGGCTACACCTTC. Translating gives CASTPGLGGYTF.

This clone was recorded once. The chain carries TRBV19 and TRBJ2-2; D is uncertain. In germline, CDR1 is LNHDA, CDR2 SQIVND (reference sequence). The CDR3 length is 14 residues. V was shortened by 3 bases and J by 8 bases, with 13 bases between the two germline ends. The CDR3 DNA is TGTGCCAGTAGTATTACCTGGCTTGAAGGGGAGCTGTTTTTT. This translates into CASSITWLEGELFF.

V is TRBV4-2 and J is TRBJ1-2, with D tentatively TRBD1 (5 bases). CDR3 size: 15 residues. V was trimmed by 0 bases and J by 5 bases, leaving 13 bases between them. Germline V gives CDR1 LGHNA, CDR2 YNFKEQ. In DNA form, the CDR3 reads TGTGCCAGCAGCCAAGACGCTGGGGGGAGTTATGGCTACACCTTC. Translation: CASSQDAGGSYGYTF.

The rearrangement links TRBV9 to TRBJ1-6; tentatively, D is TRBD1 (6 bases). The CDR3 totals 15 residues. Germline CDR1 reads SGDLS; CDR2 reads YYNGEE. The V end was cut by 1 base, the J end by 5 bases, with 10 bases between. The CDR3 coding sequence is TGTGCCAGCAGCGTACCAGGGGTGGATAATTCACCCCTCCACTTT. This gives the protein CASSVPGVDNSPLHF.

The rearrangement uses TRBV1 and TRBJ1-1. TRBV1 is a recognized pseudogene. CDR3 length equals 15 residues. CDR3 in DNA: TGCACCAGCAGCCAAGGGTCAGGGACTCACTCCGAAGCTTTCTTT. This sequence encodes CTSSQGSGTHSEAFF.

J is TRBJ2-1 and V is TRBV5-4; 9 nucleotides align to TRBD2. This CDR3 spans 15 amino acids. The germline gives CDR1 SGHNT, CDR2 YYREEE (reference sequence). J lost 9 bases, V lost 1 base, and 8 bases had no gene match. The CDR3 DNA reads as TGTGCCAGCAGCTTGCTTCGGACTAGCGACACTGAGCAGTTCTTC. It encodes CASSLLRTSDTEQFF.

The CDR3 loop is CASSLWTGNQGTEAFF. The CDR3 nucleotides read TGCGCCAGCAGCTTGTGGACAGGTAACCAGGGCACTGAAGCTTTCTTT. The J gene is TRBJ1-1, the V gene TRBV5-1; TRBD1 matches 7 bases. This CDR3 region has 16 residues. J was trimmed by 4 bases and V by 1 base; bases with no gene match: 10. Germline CDR1 is SGHRS and CDR2 is YFSETQ.

The chain joins TRBV7-9 to TRBJ1-2; TRBD1 aligns across 9 bases. CDR3 length: 15 amino acids. The germline V gene has CDR1 SEHNR and CDR2 FQNEAQ (reference sequence). With 1 base clipped from V and 8 bases from J, the junction kept 8 bases outside the gene matches. CDR3 residues: CASSLEGPGQGGYTF. In DNA form, the CDR3 reads TGTGCCAGCAGCTTAGAAGGGCCGGGACAGGGAGGCTACACCTTC.

This chain uses TRBV30 with TRBJ2-7; 12 bases fit TRBD1. The CDR3 has 13 amino acids. Trimming at V came to 4 bases and at J to 5 bases, leaving 3 bases not matched to a gene. Germline CDR1 reads GTSNPN; CDR2 reads SVGIG (reference sequence). Here the CDR3 reads CAWMRDRGHEQYF. CDR3 nucleotide sequence: TGTGCCTGGATGCGGGACAGGGGGCACGAGCAGTACTTC.

This chain uses TRBV6-5 with TRBJ1-1, with D uncertain. The CDR3 is 12 amino acids. Germline CDR1 reads MNHEY; CDR2 reads SVGAGI. V was trimmed by 8 bases and J by 3 bases, leaving 10 bases between them. CDR3 in DNA: TGTGCCAGCCTGCGAAGCGACACTGAAGCTTTCTTT. Amino acids: CASLRSDTEAFF.

The chain recombines TRBV20-1 with TRBJ2-7; D not resolved. CDR1 is DFQATT and CDR2 is SNEGSKA in the germline V gene (reference sequence). The germline V and J ends were trimmed by 2 bases and 10 bases, with 12 bases remaining between them. The length of the CDR3 is 11 residues. CDR3 in DNA: TGCAGTGCTAGACAGGTGGGCGAACAGTACTTC. It specifies CSARQVGEQYF.